This T cell receptor beta chain was sequenced in a study of identical twins. TCRdb re-called the 5' RACE reads with MiXCR, one entry per CDR3 protein. This repertoire shows 200,000 to 250,000 distinct CDR3 sequences, around 6.8% found once; its top ten account for about 1.8%. The ends were cut back, 4 bases at V and 5 bases at J, with 14 bases in the middle. CDR1 DFQATT and CDR2 SNEGSKA come from the germline V gene (reference sequence). This CDR3 region has 13 residues. A further study also used this sample, focusing on yellow fever vaccine responses in identical twins.

Sequencing input: memory (CD45RO+) T cells sorted from blood. The sequence was obtained from a woman younger than 35 in good health. This sequence joins TRBV20-1 and TRBJ2-5, with D possibly TRBD2 on 6 matching bases. The CDR3 spells CSATLAVTETQYF. The CDR3 region has the DNA TGCAGTGCTACACTAGCTGTGACGGAGACCCAGTACTTC.